A single sample is the source of the 32 T cell receptor beta chains below, sequenced in a study of CD8+ T cells in alopecia areata. Treatment noted: oral pan-JAK inhibitor, 5-10 mg twice daily. Extracted from the samples, RNA was reverse transcribed into cDNA to serve as the sequencing template. TCRdb keeps only in-frame clones here, not all; method: immunoSEQ multiplex PCR. The profile shows 60,000 to 85,000 clones, over 25% of them singletons. The sequenced sample was CD8+ T cells sorted from blood, obtained at week 4, from a patient treated with tofacitinib. Receptor source: a human donor with alopecia areata.

This clone was observed a handful of times. CDR3 nucleotides: TGTGCCAGCAGCTTCCAACAGGGGACAATTTCGGGGAATGAGCAGTTCTTC. Protein product: CASSFQQGTISGNEQFF. The chain combines TRBV7-9 with TRBJ2-1; 7 nucleotides line up with TRBD1. The CDR3 totals 17 residues. The germline gives CDR1 SEHNR, CDR2 FQNEAQ (reference sequence). V lost 3 bases, J lost 7 bases, and 15 bases stayed unmatched.

The table lists this clone with a few counts. The chain links TRBV7-9 to TRBJ1-2; TRBD1 is a possible D gene (5 bases). Per the germline V gene, CDR1 is SEHNR and CDR2 is FQNEAQ (reference sequence). V was cut by 5 bases and J by 6 bases, with 19 bases left in between. The length of the CDR3 is 15 residues. The DNA for the CDR3 is TGTGCCAGCAGCACGCCCTTTGGTGGGGCTCATGGCTACACCTTC. It codes for CASSTPFGGAHGYTF.

This sequence joins TRBV30 and TRBJ1-3; D is unclear. V lost 3 bases to trimming and J lost 7 bases, with 10 bases between them. The CDR3 loop spans 12 amino acids. Looked up from germline, CDR1 is GTSNPN and CDR2 is SVGIG (reference sequence). For the CDR3, the DNA is TGTGCCTGGAGCATCTCGACGAACACCATATATTTT. This gives the protein CAWSISTNTIYF.

The chain has TRBV29-1 and TRBJ1-1; unclear D gene. The CDR3 is 14 amino acids. Germline V gives CDR1 SQVTM, CDR2 ANQGSEA. The V end lost 6 bases, the J end lost 8 bases, and 22 bases lay between the germline ends. The CDR3 DNA reads TGCAGCGTGGGGAAGGACGGCCGGGGAACCGAAGCTTTCTTT. It specifies CSVGKDGRGTEAFF.

The chain combines TRBV15 with TRBJ1-5, with D possibly being TRBD1 (5 bases). Trimming took off 5 bases at V and 1 base at J, with 12 bases between the two ends. CDR3 length: 15 residues. Germline assignment: CDR1 LNHNV and CDR2 YYDKDF (reference sequence). Here the CDR3 DNA reads TGTGCCACCAGCGAGGGAGGGGAGAGCAATCAGCCCCAGCATTTT. It is translated as CATSEGGESNQPQHF.

This clone was seen a handful of times. The V call is TRBV5-5, the J call TRBJ2-1; 7 bases map to TRBD1. V shed 7 bases and J 7 bases; nucleotides not matched to a gene: 14. This CDR3 contains 15 residues. Germline V gene data show CDR1 as SGHKS and CDR2 as YYEKEE (reference sequence). The CDR3 reads CASGTGTASTNEQFF. The CDR3 DNA follows: TGTGCCAGCGGGACCGGGACAGCGAGTACTAATGAGCAGTTCTTC.

This clone was recorded a few times. This chain joins TRBV9 and TRBJ2-3; TRBD1 is a possible D gene (5 bases). This CDR3 contains 14 residues. V lost 4 bases and J 8 bases, leaving 17 bases between the germline ends. Germline CDR1 reads SGDLS; CDR2 reads YYNGEE. The chain's CDR3 is CASSPQSQAGTQYF. The CDR3 coding sequence is TGTGCCAGCAGCCCTCAATCACAGGCCGGTACGCAGTATTTT.

V and J are TRBV6-5 and TRBJ2-2, with 7 bases lining up with TRBD2. CDR1 and CDR2 (germline): MNHEY, SVGAGI. The V and J ends lost 0 bases and 4 bases, in that order; junction bases with no gene match: 5. There are 16 residues in the CDR3. DNA of the CDR3: TGTGCCAGCAGTTACTCTGGGGGGAGGGCCACCGGGGAGCTGTTTTTT. This codes for CASSYSGGRATGELFF.

The V and J genes are TRBV15 and TRBJ2-5; D call uncertain. V was clipped by 1 base and J by 9 bases, with 24 bases between them. CDR3 size: 17 residues. The V gene's germline CDR1 is LNHNV and CDR2 YYDKDF (reference sequence). The CDR3 reads CATSRVPPGDPEKAQYF. The CDR3 DNA follows: TGTGCCACCAGCAGAGTACCACCAGGTGACCCGGAGAAGGCCCAGTACTTC.

This clone was picked up a small number of times. This sample includes further DNA sequences coding for the same CDR3. The V and J genes are TRBV30 and TRBJ2-7; unclear D gene. Germline CDR1 GTSNPN, CDR2 SVGIG (reference sequence). Trimming stripped 0 bases from V and 3 bases from J, with 9 bases between. The CDR3 loop spans 13 amino acids. DNA of the CDR3: TGTGCCTGGAGTGTCGGCGGCGGCTACGAGCAGTACTTC. Protein sequence: CAWSVGGGYEQYF.

This chain uses TRBV27 with TRBJ1-5, with D unresolved. The germline V gene encodes CDR1 MNHEY and CDR2 SMNVEV (reference sequence). The ends were cut back, 6 bases at V and 3 bases at J, with 12 bases in the middle. The CDR3 length is 14 residues. CDR3 sequence reads: CASRDRGTNQPQHF. The DNA of the CDR3 is TGTGCCAGCAGGGACCGCGGAACCAATCAGCCCCAGCATTTT.

This chain links TRBV15 with TRBJ2-6, with D hard to call. The V end was cut by 3 bases, the J end by 8 bases, with 2 bases between. The CDR3 totals 11 residues. CDR1 LNHNV and CDR2 YYDKDF come from the germline V gene (reference sequence). CDR3 bases: TGTGCCACCAGCAGCTCCAACGTCCTGACTTTC. Translation gives CATSSSNVLTF.

Here the CDR3 reads CAWSRAVNTEAFF. In DNA, the CDR3 is TGTGCCTGGAGTCGTGCAGTGAACACTGAAGCTTTCTTT. The chain is built from TRBV30 and TRBJ1-1; no clear D gene. The CDR3 covers 13 residues. The V and J ends lost 2 bases and 0 bases respectively, with 7 bases between them. Germline V gene lookup returns CDR1 GTSNPN and CDR2 SVGIG (reference sequence).

The chain employs TRBV30 and TRBJ1-2; D is perhaps TRBD1 (5 bases). CDR1 and CDR2 (germline): GTSNPN, SVGIG (reference sequence). This CDR3 comprises 13 residues. Trimming pared 4 bases from V and 8 bases from J, leaving 17 bases between. Here the CDR3 reads CAWMSGTFGGYTF. The CDR3, as DNA: TGTGCCTGGATGTCCGGGACCTTTGGGGGCTACACCTTC.

This chain connects TRBV27 to TRBJ2-7; 7 bases line up with TRBD1. This CDR3 contains 14 residues. Germline lookup yields CDR1 MNHEY and CDR2 SMNVEV (reference sequence). V shed 6 bases and J 1 base; nucleotides not matched to a gene: 6. The CDR3 spells CASSVGDRSYEQYF. The DNA for the CDR3 is TGTGCCAGCAGCGTAGGGGACAGATCCTACGAGCAGTACTTC.

This clone has more than one count but fewer than ten. The chain joins TRBV5-6 to TRBJ2-2, with D possibly TRBD1 on 5 matching bases. Germline V CDR1 and CDR2: SGHDT, YYEEEE. The CDR3 loop spans 14 amino acids. Trimming took 3 bases from V and 12 from J, leaving 18 bases between them. CDR3 bases: TGTGCCAGCAGCTGGGGCGCTGGGGCGTGGAAGCTGTTTTTT. Translation: CASSWGAGAWKLFF.

This chain links TRBV7-8 with TRBJ1-5, with D unclear. Between the trimmed V and J ends, which lost 5 bases and 3 bases, there was a span of 5 bases. Germline lookup yields CDR1 SGHVS and CDR2 FQNEAQ. CDR3 length equals 12 residues. The CDR3 region has the DNA TGTGCCAGCAGCGCCGACAATCAGCCCCAGCATTTT. This encodes CASSADNQPQHF.

The J gene is TRBJ2-5, the V gene TRBV29-1, with D unclear. The CDR3 is made up of 14 amino acids. CDR1 SQVTM and CDR2 ANQGSEA come from the germline V gene. With 2 bases removed from V and 5 bases from J, the gap between germline ends came to 15 bases. CDR3 bases: TGCAGCGTTGAACGAGTTGCCCATGGCGAGACCCAGTACTTC. Protein: CSVERVAHGETQYF.

The rearrangement joins TRBV30 to TRBJ2-1; TRBD2 matches at 7 bases. V gave up 2 bases and J gave up 4 bases; unmatched junction bases: 8. The V gene's germline CDR1 is GTSNPN and CDR2 SVGIG (reference sequence). This CDR3 has 15 amino acids. CDR3 sequence reads: CAWSTASGLYNEQFF. CDR3 nucleotides: TGTGCCTGGAGTACCGCTAGCGGACTTTACAATGAGCAGTTCTTC.

This chain links TRBV29-1 with TRBJ1-2, with TRBD1 identical over 9 bases. The CDR3 extends over 15 amino acids. V was clipped by 0 bases and J by 4 bases; unmatched bases: 6. The germline CDR1 and CDR2 sequences are SQVTM and ANQGSEA. Here the CDR3 DNA reads TGCAGCGTTGAAGATCTTGGACAGGGGTCCTATGGCTACACCTTC. This gives the protein CSVEDLGQGSYGYTF.

The rearrangement links TRBV7-9 to TRBJ2-7; 8 nucleotides match TRBD2. V lost 4 bases and J lost 7; bases outside the gene matches: 9. Germline V CDR1 and CDR2: SEHNR, FQNEAQ (reference sequence). CDR3 length: 14 amino acids. CDR3 sequence (DNA): TGTGCCAGCAGCTCATTCAGCCGGGAGGGGGAGCAGTACTTC. Protein product: CASSSFSREGEQYF.

This chain connects TRBV4-1 to TRBJ2-7; weak D call: TRBD2 (5 bases). Germline CDR1 and CDR2: MGHRA and YSYEKL. Between the trimmed V and J ends, which lost 5 bases and 2 bases, there was a span of 13 bases. The CDR3 runs 14 residues. The CDR3 loop reads CASSAGLGTYEQYF. The DNA of the CDR3 is TGCGCCAGCAGCGCGGGCCTCGGAACCTACGAGCAGTACTTC.

The CDR3, as DNA: TGTGCCAGCATGGGGGGCTACGAGCAGTACTTC. Its translation: CASMGGYEQYF. The chain has TRBV27 and TRBJ2-7; D is perhaps TRBD2 (6 bases). Trimming took off 7 bases at V and 3 bases at J, with 7 bases between the two ends. CDR3 length: 11 amino acids. The germline V gene has CDR1 MNHEY and CDR2 SMNVEV (reference sequence).

The chain couples TRBV5-1 to TRBJ2-3; D remains unclear. This CDR3 is 15 amino acids long. V shed 1 base and J shed 1 base, with 10 bases lying between them. Germline lookup yields CDR1 SGHRS and CDR2 YFSETQ. DNA of the CDR3: TGCGCCAGCAGCTTGTTAAGGGCGGGCACAGATACGCAGTATTTT. Protein: CASSLLRAGTDTQYF.

This clone showed up just a few times. The chain employs TRBV25-1 and TRBJ2-7, with 10 bases identical to TRBD2. V lost 7 bases to trimming and J lost 6 bases; unmatched junction nucleotides: 9. The length of the CDR3 is 14 residues. Germline CDR1 MGHDK, CDR2 SYGVNS. CDR3 in amino acids: CASTEGIAGGEQYF. Written as DNA, the CDR3 is TGTGCCAGCACCGAGGGGATAGCGGGAGGCGAGCAGTACTTC.

This clone was counted between two and nine times. V and J are TRBV5-4 and TRBJ1-5, with no clear D. Germline CDR1 is SGHNT and CDR2 is YYREEE (reference sequence). The ends were cut back, 8 bases at V and 8 bases at J, with 5 bases in the middle. This CDR3 comprises 9 residues. CDR3 sequence: CARTKPQHF. The CDR3 region has the DNA TGTGCCAGAACGAAGCCCCAGCATTTT.

This chain joins TRBV4-1 and TRBJ1-2, with unresolved D. Germline lookup yields CDR1 MGHRA and CDR2 YSYEKL. V was shortened by 7 bases and J by 2 bases, with 11 bases between the two germline ends. This CDR3 is built from 13 residues. CDR3: CASTPERNYGYTF. CDR3 nucleotides: TGCGCCAGCACCCCCGAAAGAAACTATGGCTACACCTTC.

This clone was observed a few times. CDR3: CASRLRLAGVSTDTQYF. CDR3 DNA: TGTGCCAGCAGACTTAGACTAGCGGGAGTTAGCACAGATACGCAGTATTTT. The genes are TRBV27 and TRBJ2-3, with 12 positions matching TRBD2. After removal of 6 bases from V and 0 bases from J, the junction contained 7 bases not matched to a gene. CDR1 is MNHEY, CDR2 SMNVEV, per germline (reference sequence). The CDR3 loop spans 17 amino acids.

This chain uses TRBV28 with TRBJ2-7; 7 bases are shared with TRBD2. J gave up 2 bases and V 10 bases, and 8 bases lay outside the gene matches. CDR1 and CDR2 from the germline V gene are MDHEN and SYDVKM. The CDR3 runs to 13 residues. The CDR3 nucleotides are TGTGCCATCCAGGGAGGGAGAGCCTACGAGCAGTACTTC. It encodes CAIQGGRAYEQYF.

The chain links TRBV30 to TRBJ1-2; no reliable D call. Trimming removed 2 bases from V and 11 bases from J, with 15 bases in between. The germline gives CDR1 GTSNPN, CDR2 SVGIG (reference sequence). The CDR3 runs 12 residues. As DNA, the CDR3 is TGTGCCTGGAGTTTAGGACTGATTTCTTACACCTTC. It is translated as CAWSLGLISYTF.

This clone was observed a handful of times. The V call is TRBV29-1, the J call TRBJ2-3; 8 bases fit TRBD2. CDR3 length equals 16 residues. J was trimmed by 1 base and V by 0 bases; bases with no gene match: 6. The germline V gene encodes CDR1 SQVTM and CDR2 ANQGSEA. The CDR3 reads CSVEEGGRPRTDTQYF. The CDR3 coding sequence is TGCAGCGTTGAAGAGGGCGGGAGGCCGCGCACAGATACGCAGTATTTT.

This clone counts as large. The V call is TRBV11-2, the J call TRBJ2-3; D is undetermined. Between the trimmed V and J ends, which lost 6 bases and 6 bases, there was a span of 19 bases. Germline V gives CDR1 SGHAT, CDR2 FQNNGV. CDR3 length: 15 residues. As DNA, the CDR3 is TGTGCCAGCAGTCCCACCGTGCTTGCTGGTGATACGCAGTATTTT. Translating gives CASSPTVLAGDTQYF.